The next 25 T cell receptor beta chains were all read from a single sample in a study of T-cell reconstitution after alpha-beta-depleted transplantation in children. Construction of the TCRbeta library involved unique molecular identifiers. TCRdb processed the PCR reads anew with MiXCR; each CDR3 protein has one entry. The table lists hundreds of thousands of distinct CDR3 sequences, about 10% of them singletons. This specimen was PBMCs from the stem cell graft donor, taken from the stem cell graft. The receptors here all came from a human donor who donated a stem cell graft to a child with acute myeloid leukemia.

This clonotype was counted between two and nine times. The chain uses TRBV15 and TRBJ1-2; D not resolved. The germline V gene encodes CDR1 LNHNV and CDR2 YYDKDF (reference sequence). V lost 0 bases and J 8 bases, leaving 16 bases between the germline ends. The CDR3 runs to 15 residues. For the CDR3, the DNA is TGTGCCACCAGCAGAGATCCTTTGGCCAGGTCCGGCTACACCTTC. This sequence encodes CATSRDPLARSGYTF.

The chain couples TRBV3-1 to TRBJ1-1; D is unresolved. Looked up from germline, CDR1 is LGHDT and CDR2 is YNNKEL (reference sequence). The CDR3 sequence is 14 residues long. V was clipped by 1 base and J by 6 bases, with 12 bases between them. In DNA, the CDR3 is TGTGCCAGCAGCCAAGTCCGGGGTAAGGCTGAAGCTTTCTTT. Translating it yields CASSQVRGKAEAFF. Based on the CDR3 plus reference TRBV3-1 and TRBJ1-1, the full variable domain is DTAVSQTPKYLVTQMGNDKSIKCEQNLGHDTMYWYKQDSKKFLKIMFSYNNKELIINETVPNRFSPKSPDKAHLNLHINSLELGDSAVYFCASSQVRGKAEAFFGQGTRLTVV.

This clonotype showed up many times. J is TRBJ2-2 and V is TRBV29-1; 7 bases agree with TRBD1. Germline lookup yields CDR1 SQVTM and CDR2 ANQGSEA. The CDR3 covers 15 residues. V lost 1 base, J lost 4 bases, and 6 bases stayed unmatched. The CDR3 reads CSVEVGAGGTGELFF. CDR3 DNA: TGCAGCGTTGAAGTTGGGGCAGGGGGCACCGGGGAGCTGTTTTTT.

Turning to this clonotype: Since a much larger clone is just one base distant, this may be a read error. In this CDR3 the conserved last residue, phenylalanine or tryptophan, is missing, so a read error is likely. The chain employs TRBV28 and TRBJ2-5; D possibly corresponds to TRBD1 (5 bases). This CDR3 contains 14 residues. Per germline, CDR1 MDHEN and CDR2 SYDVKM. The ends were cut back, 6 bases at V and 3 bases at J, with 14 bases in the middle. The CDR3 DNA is TGTGCCAGCAGCACTCCTCAGGGAAAAGAGACCCAGTACTTA. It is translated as CASSTPQGKETQYL.

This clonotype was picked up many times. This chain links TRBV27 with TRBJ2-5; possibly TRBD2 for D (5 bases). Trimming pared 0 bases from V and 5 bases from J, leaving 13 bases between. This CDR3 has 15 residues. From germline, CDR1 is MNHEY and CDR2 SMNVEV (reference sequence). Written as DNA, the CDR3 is TGTGCCAGCAGTTTATCTGAAACTAGATTGGAGACCCAGTACTTC. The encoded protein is CASSLSETRLETQYF.

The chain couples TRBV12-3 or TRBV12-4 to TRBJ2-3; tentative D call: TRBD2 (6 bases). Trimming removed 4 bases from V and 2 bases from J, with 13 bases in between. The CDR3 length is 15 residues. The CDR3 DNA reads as TGTGCCAGCAGTTACGCCGGGAGTGACACAGATACGCAGTATTTT. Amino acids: CASSYAGSDTDTQYF.

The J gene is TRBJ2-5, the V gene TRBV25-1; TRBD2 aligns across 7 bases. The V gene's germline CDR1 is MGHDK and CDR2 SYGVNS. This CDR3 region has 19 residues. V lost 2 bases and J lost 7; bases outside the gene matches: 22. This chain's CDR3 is CASSEGVGGGQSAKGTQYF. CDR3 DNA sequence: TGTGCCAGCAGTGAAGGCGTAGGCGGGGGTCAATCTGCGAAAGGGACCCAGTACTTC.

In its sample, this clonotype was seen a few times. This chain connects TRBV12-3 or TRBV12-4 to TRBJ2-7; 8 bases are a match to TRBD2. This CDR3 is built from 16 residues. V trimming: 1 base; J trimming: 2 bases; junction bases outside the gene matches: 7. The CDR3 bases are TGTGCCAGCAGTTTAGAGCTGTCGGGAGGGCCCTACGAGCAGTACTTC. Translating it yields CASSLELSGGPYEQYF.

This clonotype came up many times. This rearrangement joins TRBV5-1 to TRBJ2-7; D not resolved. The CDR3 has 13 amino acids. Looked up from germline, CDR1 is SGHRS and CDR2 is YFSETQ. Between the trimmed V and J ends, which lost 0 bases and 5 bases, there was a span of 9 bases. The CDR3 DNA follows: TGCGCCAGCAGCTTGGACATTCTTGACGAGCAGTACTTC. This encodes CASSLDILDEQYF.

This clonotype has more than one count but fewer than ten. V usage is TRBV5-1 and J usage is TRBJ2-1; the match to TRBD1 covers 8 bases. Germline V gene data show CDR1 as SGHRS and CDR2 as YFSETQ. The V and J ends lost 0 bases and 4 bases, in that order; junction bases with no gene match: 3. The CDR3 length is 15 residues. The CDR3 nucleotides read TGCGCCAGCAGCTTGGCGGGACAGGATTACAATGAGCAGTTCTTC. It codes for CASSLAGQDYNEQFF.

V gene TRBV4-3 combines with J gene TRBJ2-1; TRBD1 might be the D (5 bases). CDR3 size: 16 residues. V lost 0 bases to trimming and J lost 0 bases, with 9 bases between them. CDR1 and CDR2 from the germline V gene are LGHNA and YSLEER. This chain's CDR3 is CASSQEGLSSYNEQFF. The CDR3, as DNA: TGCGCCAGCAGCCAAGAGGGGCTGAGCTCCTACAATGAGCAGTTCTTC.

The CDR3: CASSTLPGLAYNEQFF. In DNA, the CDR3 is TGTGCCAGCAGCACCCTACCGGGACTAGCCTACAATGAGCAGTTCTTC. The chain links TRBV7-9 to TRBJ2-1, with 8 bases fitting TRBD2. Unmatched junction bases numbered 8, after V lost 5 bases and J lost 2 bases. CDR1 and CDR2 from the germline V gene are SEHNR and FQNEAQ (reference sequence). This CDR3 is 16 amino acids long.

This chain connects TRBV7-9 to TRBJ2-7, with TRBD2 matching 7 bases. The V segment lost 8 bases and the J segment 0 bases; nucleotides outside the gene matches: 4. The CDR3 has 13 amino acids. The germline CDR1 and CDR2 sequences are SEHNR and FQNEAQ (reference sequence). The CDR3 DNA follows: TGTGCCAGCTGCCCGGGGGGCTCCTACGAGCAGTACTTC. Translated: CASCPGGSYEQYF.

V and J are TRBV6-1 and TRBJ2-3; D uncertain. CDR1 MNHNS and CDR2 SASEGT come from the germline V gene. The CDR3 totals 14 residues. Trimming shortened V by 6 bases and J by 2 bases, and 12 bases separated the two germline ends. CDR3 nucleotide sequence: TGTGCCAGCAGCCAAGACCGAGACACAGATACGCAGTATTTT. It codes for CASSQDRDTDTQYF.

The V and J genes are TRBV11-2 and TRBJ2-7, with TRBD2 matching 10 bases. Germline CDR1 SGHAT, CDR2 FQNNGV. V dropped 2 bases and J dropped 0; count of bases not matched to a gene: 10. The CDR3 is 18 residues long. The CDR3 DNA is TGTGCCAGCAGCTTACAGGTTAGCGGGAGGTATCCCTCCTACGAGCAGTACTTC. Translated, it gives CASSLQVSGRYPSYEQYF.

The CDR3 region is CASSQFTSYEQYF. CDR3 DNA: TGCGCCAGCAGCCAGTTTACTAGCTACGAGCAGTACTTC. The J gene is TRBJ2-7, the V gene TRBV4-3, with D possibly TRBD2 on 5 matching bases. The CDR3 covers 13 residues. In germline, CDR1 is LGHNA, CDR2 YSLEER. Trimming stripped 3 bases from V and 3 bases from J, with 9 bases between.

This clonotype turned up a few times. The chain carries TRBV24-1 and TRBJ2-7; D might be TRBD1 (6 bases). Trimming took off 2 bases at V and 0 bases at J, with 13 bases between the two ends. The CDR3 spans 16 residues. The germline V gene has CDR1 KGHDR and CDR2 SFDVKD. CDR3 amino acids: CATSDSRQAGSYEQYF. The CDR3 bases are TGTGCCACCAGTGATTCCCGACAGGCTGGCTCCTACGAGCAGTACTTC.

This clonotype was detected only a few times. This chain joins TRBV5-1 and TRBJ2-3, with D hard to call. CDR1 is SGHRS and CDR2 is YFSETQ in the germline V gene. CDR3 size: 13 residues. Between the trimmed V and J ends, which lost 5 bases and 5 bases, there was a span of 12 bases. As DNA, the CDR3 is TGCGCCAGCAGGCGAGAGTGGGAAGATACGCAGTATTTT. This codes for CASRREWEDTQYF. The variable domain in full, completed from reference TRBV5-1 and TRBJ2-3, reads KAGVTQTPRYLIKTRGQQVTLSCSPISGHRSVSWYQQTPGQGLQFLFEYFSETQRNKGNFPGRFSGRQFSNSRSEMNVSTLELGDSALYLCASRREWEDTQYFGPGTRLTVL.

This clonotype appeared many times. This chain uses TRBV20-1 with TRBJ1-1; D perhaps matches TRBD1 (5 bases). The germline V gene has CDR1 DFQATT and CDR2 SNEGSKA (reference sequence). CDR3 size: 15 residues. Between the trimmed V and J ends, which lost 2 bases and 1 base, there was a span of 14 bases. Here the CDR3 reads CSARPADKKNTEAFF. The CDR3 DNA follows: TGCAGTGCTAGACCTGCGGACAAGAAGAACACTGAAGCTTTCTTT.

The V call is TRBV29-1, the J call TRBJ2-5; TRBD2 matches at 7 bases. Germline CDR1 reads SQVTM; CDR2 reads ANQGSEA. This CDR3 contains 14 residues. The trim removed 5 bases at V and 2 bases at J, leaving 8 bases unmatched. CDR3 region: CSVLATSRQETQYF. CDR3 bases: TGCAGCGTTCTTGCGACTAGCAGGCAAGAGACCCAGTACTTC.

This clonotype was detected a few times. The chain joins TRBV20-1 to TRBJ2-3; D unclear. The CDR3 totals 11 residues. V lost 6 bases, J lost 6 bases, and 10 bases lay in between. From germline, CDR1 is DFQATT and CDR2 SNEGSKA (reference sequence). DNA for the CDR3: TGCAGTGCCGACTCATCGGATACGCAGTATTTT. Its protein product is CSADSSDTQYF.

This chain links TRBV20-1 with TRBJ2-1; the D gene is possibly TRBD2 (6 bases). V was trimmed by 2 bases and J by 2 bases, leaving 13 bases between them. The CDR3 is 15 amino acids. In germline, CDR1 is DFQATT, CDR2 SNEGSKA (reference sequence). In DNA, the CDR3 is TGCAGTGCTAGACCGCCGGGACTCGCCTACAATGAGCAGTTCTTC. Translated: CSARPPGLAYNEQFF.

The CDR3 sequence: CASSRRDSYYEQYF. As DNA, the CDR3 is TGTGCCAGCAGCCGCCGGGACAGCTACTACGAGCAGTACTTC. The chain couples TRBV3-1 to TRBJ2-7; 7 nucleotides agree with TRBD1. V was pared by 4 bases and J by 3 bases, with 6 bases of the junction left unmatched. Germline-derived CDR1 and CDR2 are LGHDT and YNNKEL (reference sequence). The CDR3 runs to 14 residues.

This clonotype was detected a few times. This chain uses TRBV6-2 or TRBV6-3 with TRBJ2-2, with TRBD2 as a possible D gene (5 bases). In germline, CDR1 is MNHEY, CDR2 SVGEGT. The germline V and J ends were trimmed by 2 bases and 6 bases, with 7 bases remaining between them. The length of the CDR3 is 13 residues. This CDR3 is CASSYDYSGELFF. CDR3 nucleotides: TGTGCCAGCAGTTACGACTATTCCGGGGAGCTGTTTTTT.

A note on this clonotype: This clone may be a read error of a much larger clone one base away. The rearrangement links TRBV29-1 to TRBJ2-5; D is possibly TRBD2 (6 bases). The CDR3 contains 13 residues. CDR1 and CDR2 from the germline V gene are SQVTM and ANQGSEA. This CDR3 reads CSVSPGLREPQYF. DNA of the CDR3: TGCAGCGTTTCCCCGGGACTGAGAGAGCCCCAGTACTTC.